Shown below are 12 T cell receptor beta chains from a single sample sequenced in a study of T cell changes during pregnancy in multiple sclerosis. Sequencing used immunoSEQ multiplex PCR; TCRdb keeps in-frame clones, though not all of them. The repertoire holds more than 45,000 clones, 92% seen once, with about 0.64% in the top ten. Sample: CD4+ T cells from peripheral blood mononuclear cells, taken after pregnancy. The origin of the receptors is a female donor with multiple sclerosis, enrolled in a pregnancy study.

The chain combines TRBV18 with TRBJ1-5; 10 bases are a match to TRBD1. The ends lost 0 bases at V and 4 bases at J; junction bases unmatched: 3. The CDR3 loop spans 16 amino acids. Germline CDR1 and CDR2: KGHSH and LQKENI. In nucleotides, the CDR3 is TGTGCCAGCTCACCACCCCGGACAGGGGGAAATCAGCCCCAGCATTTT. Its translation: CASSPPRTGGNQPQHF.

The V call is TRBV6-5, the J call TRBJ1-5, with 7 bases matching TRBD1. Per the germline V gene, CDR1 is MNHEY and CDR2 is SVGAGI. CDR3 length: 13 residues. The V gene end was trimmed by 5 bases and the J gene end by 4 bases; junction bases not matched to a gene: 2. The CDR3 region has the DNA TGTGCCAGCAGTCAGACAGGGAATCAGCCCCAGCATTTT. Translating it yields CASSQTGNQPQHF.

This sequence joins TRBV11-3 and TRBJ2-1; 9 bases line up with TRBD1. Germline CDR1 is SGHNT and CDR2 is YENEEA. The CDR3 is made up of 13 amino acids. Trimming took 5 bases from V and 7 from J; bases not matched to a gene: 3. The CDR3 sequence: CASSRQGGNEQFF. DNA of the CDR3: TGTGCCAGCAGCCGACAGGGGGGGAATGAGCAGTTCTTC.

This rearrangement joins TRBV5-5 to TRBJ2-1; 9 bases align to TRBD2. The trim removed 4 bases at V and 0 bases at J, leaving 5 bases unmatched. Germline CDR1 is SGHKS and CDR2 is YYEKEE (reference sequence). The CDR3 has 16 residues. The CDR3 is CASSLTAGGSYNEQFF. CDR3 DNA: TGTGCCAGCAGCCTTACAGCGGGGGGCTCCTACAATGAGCAGTTCTTC.

The chain joins TRBV5-5 to TRBJ2-5; 7 nucleotides agree with TRBD1. V dropped 4 bases and J dropped 2; count of bases not matched to a gene: 8. CDR3 length: 15 residues. Germline CDR1 reads SGHKS; CDR2 reads YYEKEE (reference sequence). CDR3 region: CASSLDRVVQETQYF. In nucleotides, the CDR3 is TGTGCCAGCAGCCTCGACAGGGTTGTACAAGAGACCCAGTACTTC. The whole variable domain, filled in from reference TRBV5-5 and TRBJ2-5, reads DAGVTQSPTHLIKTRGQQVTLRCSPISGHKSVSWYQQVLGQGPQFIFQYYEKEERGRGNFPDRFSARQFPNYSSELNVNALLLGDSALYLCASSLDRVVQETQYFGPGTRLLVL.

V and J are TRBV5-6 and TRBJ2-7; TRBD2 matches at 9 bases. CDR3 length: 15 amino acids. The germline gives CDR1 SGHDT, CDR2 YYEEEE. Trimming removed 0 bases from V and 9 bases from J; junction bases left unmatched: 10. DNA of the CDR3: TGTGCCAGCAGCTTGGGACTAGCGGAGGGCGCGGGGCAGTACTTC. It yields the protein CASSLGLAEGAGQYF.

The V gene is TRBV7-8, the J gene TRBJ1-4; D is uncertain. Looked up from germline, CDR1 is SGHVS and CDR2 is FQNEAQ. The ends were cut back, 3 bases at V and 8 bases at J, with 10 bases in the middle. The CDR3 is 13 amino acids. CDR3 protein: CASSLDLGEKLFF. CDR3 coding DNA: TGTGCCAGCAGCTTGGACTTAGGGGAAAAACTGTTTTTT.

This clone showed up just once. This CDR3 is CASSLGGTEETQYF. Here the CDR3 DNA reads TGTGCCAGCAGCCTAGGGGGGACAGAAGAGACCCAGTACTTC. V gene TRBV9 combines with J gene TRBJ2-5; D possibly corresponds to TRBD1 (7 bases). CDR3 size: 14 residues. Germline CDR1 SGDLS, CDR2 YYNGEE. Trimming cost V 4 bases and J 3 bases, with 13 bases left between them.

This clone was detected once. This CDR3 is also generated by other DNA sequences in the sample. The V and J genes are TRBV29-1 and TRBJ1-2; unclear D gene. Germline values: CDR1 SQVTM, CDR2 ANQGSEA. The CDR3 runs 12 residues. V was pared by 4 bases and J by 0 bases, with 6 bases between. In nucleotides, the CDR3 is TGCAGCGTTGGAGGAGCTAACTATGGCTACACCTTC. Translating gives CSVGGANYGYTF.

In this sample, this clone turned up once. The chain combines TRBV5-8 with TRBJ1-1; 9 nucleotides align to TRBD1. V was clipped by 6 bases and J by 5 bases; unmatched bases: 8. The CDR3 runs to 14 residues. Germline lookup yields CDR1 SGHTS and CDR2 YDEGEE. The CDR3 DNA reads as TGTGCCAGCACCTACAGGGGGCCCAGAACTGAAGCTTTCTTT. Its translation is CASTYRGPRTEAFF.

The chain carries TRBV18 and TRBJ1-2; D is perhaps TRBD1 (5 bases). Trimming pared 3 bases from V and 2 bases from J, leaving 13 bases between. This CDR3 is 15 amino acids long. Germline lookup yields CDR1 KGHSH and CDR2 LQKENI. The CDR3 protein is CASSPERDENYGYTF. The CDR3, as DNA: TGTGCCAGCTCACCCGAGCGGGACGAGAACTATGGCTACACCTTC.

CDR3 sequence reads: CSVEATGREQYF. DNA of the CDR3: TGCAGCGTTGAGGCAACAGGGCGCGAGCAGTACTTC. J is TRBJ2-7 and V is TRBV29-1, with D perhaps matching TRBD1 (6 bases). The length of the CDR3 is 12 residues. CDR1 SQVTM and CDR2 ANQGSEA come from the germline V gene. V was shortened by 3 bases and J by 6 bases, with 12 bases between the two germline ends.